One sample yielded the 28 T cell receptor beta chains listed below, sequenced in a study of chemoradiotherapy in HPV16-positive cancers (dated 2022 in TCRdb). Receptor libraries were prepared by the immunoSEQ multiplex PCR assay. Here the immuneACCESS table is served through TCRdb, limited to in-frame sequences with V and J called. Missing clones are a known gap in these copies; in checked studies unresolved V genes cover under half, and the rest lacks a known reason. This sample is represented by 30,000 or so clones; roughly 88% of them were singletons. The ten largest clones take up 4.5% to 5.5% of the sample. The sample in question was blood, obtained from a patient who underwent chemoradiotherapy. These receptor sequences come from a human donor with HPV-associated anogenital cancer.

The rearrangement links TRBV5-6 to TRBJ2-4; no reliable D call. The CDR3 consists of 17 residues. The germline V gene encodes CDR1 SGHDT and CDR2 YYEEEE. With 1 base removed from V and 2 bases from J, the gap between germline ends came to 16 bases. CDR3 coding DNA: TGTGCCAGCAGCTTGCTAAGGGCCCCTGAACCCAAAAACATTCAGTACTTC. Translating gives CASSLLRAPEPKNIQYF. Full variable domain (remainder filled in from reference TRBV5-6 and TRBJ2-4): DAGVTQSPTHLIKTRGQQVTLRCSPKSGHDTVSWYQQALGQGPQFIFQYYEEEERQRGNFPDRFSGHQFPNYSSELNVNALLLGDSALYLCASSLLRAPEPKNIQYFGAGTRLSVL.

This chain connects TRBV28 to TRBJ1-5, with a weak D call TRBD1 (6 bases). The CDR3 runs to 15 residues. CDR1 and CDR2 from the germline V gene are MDHEN and SYDVKM. Trimming removed 7 bases at V and 2 bases at J, with 15 bases between. Here the CDR3 DNA reads TGTGCCAGCATCACGGGGGGGGCCGGCAATCAGCCCCAGCATTTT. This codes for CASITGGAGNQPQHF.

This sequence joins TRBV6-1 and TRBJ1-2; TRBD1 matches at 8 bases. In germline, CDR1 is MNHNS, CDR2 SASEGT. Trimming at V came to 10 bases and at J to 7 bases, leaving 14 bases not matched to a gene. The CDR3 sequence is 14 residues long. The CDR3 nucleotides are TGTGCCACCGCCCGCGACAGGGGTCCTAGTGGCTACACCTTC. Its protein product is CATARDRGPSGYTF.

The chain employs TRBV6-1 and TRBJ2-6; tentative D call: TRBD1 (5 bases). Germline-derived CDR1 and CDR2 are MNHNS and SASEGT. With 0 bases removed from V and 2 bases from J, the gap between germline ends came to 14 bases. The CDR3 runs 18 residues. The CDR3 region is CASSEASGSAPGANVLTF. CDR3 nucleotide sequence: TGTGCCAGCAGTGAAGCGTCAGGGTCCGCGCCTGGGGCCAACGTCCTGACTTTC.

The CDR3 DNA sequence: TGTGCCAGCAGCCTCCCCTTTAGTGGGAGCTCCTACGAGCAGTACTTC. Its translation is CASSLPFSGSSYEQYF. The V call is TRBV28, the J call TRBJ2-7; TRBD2 might be the D (5 bases). This CDR3 is built from 16 residues. Germline V gene sequence: CDR1 MDHEN, CDR2 SYDVKM. Trimming took off 6 bases at V and 0 bases at J, with 18 bases between the two ends.

The chain employs TRBV28 and TRBJ1-6; possibly TRBD1 for D (6 bases). Per the germline V gene, CDR1 is MDHEN and CDR2 is SYDVKM. Trimming pared 1 base from V and 6 bases from J, leaving 16 bases between. The CDR3 is 17 amino acids. This CDR3 is CASSLYFLQGTNSPLHF. CDR3 nucleotide sequence: TGTGCCAGCAGTTTATATTTCCTACAGGGCACTAATTCACCCCTCCACTTT.

This chain joins TRBV9 and TRBJ2-1, with D possibly matching TRBD2 (5 bases). In germline, CDR1 is SGDLS, CDR2 YYNGEE. With 0 bases removed from V and 5 bases from J, the gap between germline ends came to 6 bases. This CDR3 region has 13 residues. CDR3 DNA sequence: TGTGCCAGCAGCGTAGGGGAGCACAATGAGCAGTTCTTC. Translation: CASSVGEHNEQFF.

The gene calls are TRBV5-8 and TRBJ2-3; perhaps D is TRBD1 or TRBD2 (6 bases each). V was shortened by 5 bases and J by 0 bases, with 22 bases between the two germline ends. The CDR3 loop spans 18 amino acids. Germline-derived CDR1 and CDR2 are SGHTS and YDEGEE. Here the CDR3 reads CASRGGSKGGLSTDTQYF. Written as DNA, the CDR3 is TGTGCCAGCAGAGGGGGGTCCAAAGGGGGACTTAGCACAGATACGCAGTATTTT.

This rearrangement joins TRBV6-5 to TRBJ1-2; D is uncertain. Deletions cut 1 base from V and 6 bases from J, with 9 bases between. Germline lookup yields CDR1 MNHEY and CDR2 SVGAGI. The CDR3 runs 13 residues. The CDR3 protein is CASSYYAWDGYTF. The CDR3 coding sequence is TGTGCCAGCAGTTACTACGCATGGGATGGCTACACCTTC.

This rearrangement joins TRBV19 to TRBJ1-5; 12 bases are shared with TRBD1. Germline V lookup: CDR1 LNHDA, CDR2 SQIVND (reference sequence). The CDR3 spans 20 residues. V was pared by 2 bases and J by 2 bases, with 13 bases of the junction left unmatched. The CDR3 spells CASSIPSGTGGLEGNQPQHF. The CDR3 bases are TGTGCCAGTAGTATACCCTCCGGGACAGGGGGCTTAGAGGGCAATCAGCCCCAGCATTTT.

The V gene is TRBV9, the J gene TRBJ2-3; the D is unclear. V lost 0 bases, J lost 2 bases, and 10 bases lay in between. The CDR3 covers 15 residues. Per the germline V gene, CDR1 is SGDLS and CDR2 is YYNGEE. The CDR3 DNA reads as TGTGCCAGCAGCGTAGACGTCTTATCCACAGATACGCAGTATTTT. This translates into CASSVDVLSTDTQYF.

V gene TRBV6-1 combines with J gene TRBJ2-5; TRBD1 matches at 8 bases. The CDR3 extends over 15 amino acids. Germline values: CDR1 MNHNS, CDR2 SASEGT. Germline trimming cut 11 bases from V and 4 bases from J; bases unmatched to any gene: 15. The CDR3 loop reads CAGIEGWTGRETQYF. As DNA, the CDR3 is TGTGCCGGCATCGAAGGTTGGACAGGGAGAGAGACCCAGTACTTC.

The V call is TRBV6-1, the J call TRBJ2-3; 8 bases map to TRBD2. CDR3 size: 16 residues. Per germline, CDR1 MNHNS and CDR2 SASEGT. Trimming cost V 2 bases and J 5 bases; bases outside gene matches: 9. CDR3: CASSETPSLAGDTQYF. Written as DNA, the CDR3 is TGTGCCAGCAGTGAAACCCCCTCTCTAGCGGGAGATACGCAGTATTTT.

V gene TRBV6-5 combines with J gene TRBJ2-7; no clear D. Trimming took off 6 bases at V and 9 bases at J, with 21 bases between the two ends. The length of the CDR3 is 14 residues. Germline values: CDR1 MNHEY, CDR2 SVGAGI. CDR3 bases: TGTGCCAGCAGCTCCGGACGACCCCCCTCAGTGCAGTACTTC. This sequence encodes CASSSGRPPSVQYF.

V and J are TRBV4-1 and TRBJ2-3; D possibly corresponds to TRBD2 (5 bases). CDR1 is MGHRA and CDR2 is YSYEKL in the germline V gene. The CDR3 runs to 15 residues. V was pared by 0 bases and J by 4 bases, with 11 bases between. The CDR3 DNA follows: TGCGCCAGCAGCCAAGATACGACTATCCCAGATACGCAGTATTTT. This codes for CASSQDTTIPDTQYF.

This clone was seen a single time. The chain couples TRBV10-2 to TRBJ1-1, with a weak D call TRBD1 (5 bases). The V gene's germline CDR1 is WSHSY and CDR2 SAAADI. Trimming cost V 6 bases and J 3 bases, with 17 bases left between them. The CDR3 consists of 15 residues. The chain's CDR3 is CASRGGLLKDTEAFF. The DNA of the CDR3 is TGCGCCAGCAGGGGGGGACTATTGAAAGACACTGAAGCTTTCTTT.

The chain uses TRBV29-1 and TRBJ1-2; a weak D match, TRBD1 (6 bases). V shed 7 bases and J shed 6 bases, with 9 bases lying between them. CDR1 and CDR2 (germline): SQVTM, ANQGSEA. The CDR3 consists of 10 residues. The CDR3 loop reads CSAHRDGYTF. In DNA form, the CDR3 reads TGCAGCGCACACAGGGATGGCTACACCTTC.

This chain joins TRBV29-1 and TRBJ2-7; TRBD2 aligns across 14 bases. Trimming at V came to 6 bases and at J to 7 bases, leaving 8 bases not matched to a gene. Germline V CDR1 and CDR2: SQVTM, ANQGSEA. This CDR3 is 14 amino acids long. The DNA for the CDR3 is TGCAGCGTCGAGGGACTAGCGGGGGCTTCTGAGCAGTACTTC. Protein sequence: CSVEGLAGASEQYF.

The chain links TRBV11-2 to TRBJ2-1, with no clear D. Germline values: CDR1 SGHAT, CDR2 FQNNGV. V lost 1 base to trimming and J lost 0 bases, with 10 bases between them. The CDR3 is 16 residues long. In DNA form, the CDR3 reads TGTGCCAGCAGCTTAGGGGTCTCCAGCTCCTACAATGAGCAGTTCTTC. Encoded protein: CASSLGVSSSYNEQFF.

The chain combines TRBV27 with TRBJ2-5; a possible D gene is TRBD1 (7 bases). The end of the DNA fits TRBJ2-7 better, so the J call may be wrong. Germline CDR1 MNHEY, CDR2 SMNVEV (reference sequence). CDR3 size: 14 residues. The CDR3 loop reads CASSLEGASYEQYF. CDR3 in DNA: TGTGCCAGCAGTTTGGAGGGGGCGTCCTACGAGCAGTACTTC.

The rearrangement links TRBV5-1 to TRBJ1-1; 11 nucleotides agree with TRBD1. CDR1 SGHRS and CDR2 YFSETQ come from the germline V gene. J was trimmed by 10 bases and V by 5 bases; bases with no gene match: 7. The CDR3 runs to 13 residues. This chain's CDR3 is CASRTGQGEAAFF. The CDR3 DNA follows: TGCGCCAGCAGAACGGGACAGGGGGAGGCAGCTTTCTTT.

The chain links TRBV10-3 to TRBJ2-2, with 7 bases aligning to TRBD2. Germline V gives CDR1 ENHRY, CDR2 SYGVKD. The CDR3 has 16 amino acids. The V and J ends lost 7 bases and 0 bases, in that order; junction bases with no gene match: 8. CDR3 in amino acids: CAITEGLAANTGELFF. The CDR3 bases are TGTGCCATCACGGAAGGCCTAGCGGCGAACACCGGGGAGCTGTTTTTT.

This clone was observed once. The chain has TRBV19 and TRBJ2-3; D not resolved. Trimming took off 3 bases at V and 4 bases at J, with 5 bases between the two ends. The CDR3 is 12 amino acids. Germline CDR1 and CDR2: LNHDA and SQIVND (reference sequence). DNA of the CDR3: TGTGCCAGTAGTATCACGGCAGATACGCAGTATTTT. Its translation: CASSITADTQYF.

The chain uses TRBV28 and TRBJ1-1; D is undetermined. The CDR3 has 13 residues. Trimming left V 7 bases short and J 4 bases short, with 13 bases between. Germline V gene lookup returns CDR1 MDHEN and CDR2 SYDVKM. The CDR3 nucleotides are TGTGCCAGCATGACCCCGGCGCCCACTGAAGCTTTCTTT. Translation: CASMTPAPTEAFF.

V and J are TRBV28 and TRBJ2-1; D possibly corresponds to TRBD1 (5 bases). The CDR3 runs 14 residues. From germline, CDR1 is MDHEN and CDR2 SYDVKM. The V gene lost 4 bases and the J gene lost 0 bases, with 7 bases spanning the gap. The CDR3 nucleotides are TGTGCCAGCAGTTGGGGCTTCTCCTACAATGAGCAGTTCTTC. Protein sequence: CASSWGFSYNEQFF.

V and J are TRBV27 and TRBJ1-4; D is unclear. Germline-derived CDR1 and CDR2 are MNHEY and SMNVEV (reference sequence). This CDR3 is built from 11 residues. Trimming removed 10 bases from V and 6 bases from J, with 9 bases in between. The CDR3 DNA is TGTGCCACCCGCTGGGATGAAAAACTGTTTTTT. Translation gives CATRWDEKLFF. The whole variable domain, filled in from reference TRBV27 and TRBJ1-4, reads EAQVTQNPRYLITVTGKKLTVTCSQNMNHEYMSWYRQDPGLGLRQIYYSMNVEVTDKGDVPEGYKVSRKEKRNFPLILESPSPNQTSLYFCATRWDEKLFFGSGTQLSVL.

The chain recombines TRBV27 with TRBJ1-4; 12 nucleotides match TRBD1. The CDR3 consists of 18 residues. In germline, CDR1 is MNHEY, CDR2 SMNVEV (reference sequence). The junction had 6 bases not matched to a gene; V was cut back by 1 base and J by 3 bases. CDR3 amino acids: CASSLLGTGGWSNEKLFF. The CDR3 coding sequence is TGTGCCAGCAGTTTATTGGGGACAGGGGGCTGGTCTAATGAAAAACTGTTTTTT.

The rearrangement uses TRBV5-1 and TRBJ1-1; D perhaps matches TRBD1 (5 bases). Per the germline V gene, CDR1 is SGHRS and CDR2 is YFSETQ. V was cut by 7 bases and J by 6 bases, with 16 bases left in between. CDR3 length: 13 residues. In DNA form, the CDR3 reads TGCGCCAGCGCCCTGACAGTGGAGGCTGAAGCTTTCTTT. Protein sequence: CASALTVEAEAFF.